This TCR beta chain was observed in a study of T-cell memory formation after mild COVID-19. Whole-study results and caveats: Cross-reactive memory appears to have joined, as suggested by some responding clones showing up in pre-infection memory.

The CDR3 length is 15 residues. V was clipped by 1 base and J by 3 bases, with 12 bases between them. In germline, CDR1 is MGHRA, CDR2 YSYEKL. After 5'RACE with constant-segment primers, TCR alpha and TCR beta cDNA libraries carrying sample barcodes and UMIs were obtained. MiXCR was run by TCRdb on the 5' RACE reads, yielding one entry per CDR3 protein. Of under 150,000 distinct CDR3 sequences listed, around a fifth are singletons. The count of this clonotype is one. Its target is unknown. The V gene is TRBV4-1, the J gene TRBJ1-2; the D is unclear. This TCR derives from a man aged 18 to 30 who had mild COVID-19 (a few samples of this study predate the infection). Cell type and time point are not known. Sequenced input: PBMCs or a T cell subset sorted from them (not recorded which). The CDR3: CASSQGTGAHYGYTF. In DNA form, the CDR3 reads TGCGCCAGCAGCCAAGGGACGGGAGCTCACTATGGCTACACCTTC.